A single sample gave rise to the 21 T cell receptor beta chains below, sequenced in a study of T-cell reconstitution after alpha-beta-depleted transplantation in children. As it was prepared, the TCRbeta library received unique molecular identifiers. TCRdb fed the PCR reads into MiXCR, producing one record per CDR3 protein. The sample consists of 490,000 or so distinct CDR3 sequences, 12% of them appearing once. This specimen was PBMCs from the stem cell graft donor, taken from the stem cell graft. The receptors stem from a human donor who donated a stem cell graft to a child with combined immunodeficiency.

V is TRBV12-3 or TRBV12-4 and J is TRBJ2-2, with 7 bases that match TRBD1. The CDR3 totals 15 residues. With V trimmed by 5 bases and J by 3 bases, 6 bases remained unmatched. In DNA form, the CDR3 reads TGTGCCAGCAGTCGACAGGGCCGCGACACCGGGGAGCTGTTTTTT. It translates to CASSRQGRDTGELFF.

The chain is built from TRBV20-1 and TRBJ2-7, with 9 bases identical to TRBD2. The junction had 4 bases not matched to a gene; V was cut back by 1 base and J by 0 bases. Looked up from germline, CDR1 is DFQATT and CDR2 is SNEGSKA (reference sequence). CDR3 length equals 15 residues. The CDR3 region has the DNA TGCAGTGCTAGAGGAACTAGCGGGTTCTCCTACGAGCAGTACTTC. Encoded protein: CSARGTSGFSYEQYF.

The V and J genes are TRBV12-3 or TRBV12-4 and TRBJ2-7; TRBD2 aligns across 16 bases. The CDR3 runs 16 residues. V was clipped by 4 bases and J by 7 bases; unmatched bases: 7. The CDR3 loop is CASSSGTSGRAREQYF. CDR3 DNA: TGTGCCAGCAGTTCCGGGACTAGCGGGAGGGCGAGGGAGCAGTACTTC.

The chain is built from TRBV27 and TRBJ2-1; 11 bases line up with TRBD1. The germline V gene has CDR1 MNHEY and CDR2 SMNVEV (reference sequence). V gave up 4 bases and J gave up 4 bases; unmatched junction bases: 6. The CDR3 consists of 16 residues. This chain's CDR3 is CASSYWGTGGYNEQFF. As DNA, the CDR3 is TGTGCCAGCAGTTACTGGGGGACAGGGGGTTACAATGAGCAGTTCTTC.

This rearrangement joins TRBV11-2 to TRBJ2-2, with 9 bases matching TRBD1. J lost 5 bases, V lost 5 bases, and 9 bases had no gene match. Per the germline V gene, CDR1 is SGHAT and CDR2 is FQNNGV. CDR3 length equals 16 residues. The chain's CDR3 is CASSPGTGRWTGELFF. CDR3 sequence (DNA): TGTGCCAGCAGCCCTGGGACAGGGCGATGGACCGGGGAGCTGTTTTTT.

This clonotype has at least ten counts. The CDR3 coding sequence is TGCAGTGCTCCAGGGACAGGCAACTACGAGCAGTACTTC. Encoded protein: CSAPGTGNYEQYF. The chain has TRBV20-1 and TRBJ2-7; TRBD1 matches 8 bases. The CDR3 length is 13 residues. Germline-derived CDR1 and CDR2 are DFQATT and SNEGSKA (reference sequence). V was pared by 5 bases and J by 3 bases, with 6 bases of the junction left unmatched.

The genes are TRBV6-1 and TRBJ1-1, with D perhaps matching TRBD1 (6 bases). The germline V gene encodes CDR1 MNHNS and CDR2 SASEGT. The CDR3 loop spans 13 amino acids. V was pared by 10 bases and J by 4 bases, with 16 bases between. The CDR3: CATLQGFGTEAFF. The CDR3 coding sequence is TGTGCCACCTTACAGGGTTTTGGCACTGAAGCTTTCTTT.

This clonotype was seen only a few times. The genes are TRBV28 and TRBJ1-5, with D perhaps TRBD1 (5 bases). The V gene's germline CDR1 is MDHEN and CDR2 SYDVKM. Trimming shortened V by 6 bases and J by 2 bases, and 11 bases separated the two germline ends. The CDR3 runs to 14 residues. CDR3 sequence reads: CASSAGGGNQPQHF. In DNA form, the CDR3 reads TGTGCCAGCAGCGCGGGGGGGGGCAATCAGCCCCAGCATTTT.

This clonotype showed up many times. The chain uses TRBV20-1 and TRBJ2-7, with no clear D. CDR1 is DFQATT, CDR2 SNEGSKA, per germline (reference sequence). This CDR3 is built from 11 residues. V dropped 6 bases and J dropped 6 bases, with 12 bases sitting between them. CDR3 region: CSASLSREQYF. CDR3 nucleotides: TGCAGTGCATCCCTTTCGCGCGAGCAGTACTTC.

The CDR3 DNA follows: TGTGCCAGCAGTGACCCTTCCGGGAAGAGTGGCTACACCTTC. It is translated as CASSDPSGKSGYTF. The rearrangement uses TRBV6-4 and TRBJ1-2; D is unresolved. The CDR3 covers 14 residues. Germline values: CDR1 MRHNA, CDR2 SNTAGT. V was cut by 2 bases and J by 7 bases, with 14 bases left in between.

The chain uses TRBV5-1 and TRBJ1-6, with 7 bases fitting TRBD1. The germline V gene encodes CDR1 SGHRS and CDR2 YFSETQ. The V and J ends lost 5 bases and 8 bases, in that order; junction bases with no gene match: 7. The CDR3 spans 14 residues. This chain's CDR3 is CASSETGSDSPLHF. The DNA for the CDR3 is TGCGCCAGCAGTGAGACAGGGTCGGATTCACCCCTCCACTTT.

The rearrangement joins TRBV28 to TRBJ2-4; D unresolved. The V end lost 5 bases, the J end lost 6 bases, and 14 bases lay between the germline ends. The CDR3 consists of 14 residues. Germline CDR1 reads MDHEN; CDR2 reads SYDVKM. CDR3 sequence reads: CASSILRTRNIQYF. CDR3 nucleotides: TGTGCCAGCAGTATTCTAAGGACCCGAAACATTCAGTACTTC.

This clonotype was observed many times. The rearrangement uses TRBV27 and TRBJ2-7; the D call may be TRBD1 or TRBD2 (6 bases each). Trimming shortened V by 1 base and J by 4 bases, and 11 bases separated the two germline ends. The CDR3 runs to 14 residues. The germline V gene encodes CDR1 MNHEY and CDR2 SMNVEV (reference sequence). The CDR3 loop is CASSLFGGPYEQYF. The CDR3 DNA reads TGTGCCAGCAGTTTATTTGGGGGGCCTTACGAGCAGTACTTC.

This clonotype was counted at least ten times. The chain uses TRBV10-3 and TRBJ2-1, with D hard to call. This CDR3 has 13 amino acids. CDR1 is ENHRY, CDR2 SYGVKD, per germline. V lost 6 bases, J lost 6 bases, and 12 bases lay in between. Written as DNA, the CDR3 is TGTGCCATCAGCCGACCTGCGGCCAATGAGCAGTTCTTC. It translates to CAISRPAANEQFF.

This clonotype was seen more than once but under ten times. This chain links TRBV5-6 with TRBJ2-5, with D uncertain. Between the trimmed V and J ends, which lost 6 bases and 1 base, there was a span of 13 bases. The CDR3 has 14 amino acids. CDR1 is SGHDT and CDR2 is YYEEEE in the germline V gene. The CDR3 DNA reads TGTGCCAGCACCCCGAACACCCTCCAAGAGACCCAGTACTTC. This sequence encodes CASTPNTLQETQYF.

This clonotype has at least ten counts. The gene calls are TRBV7-2 and TRBJ2-3; 9 bases map to TRBD2. Looked up from germline, CDR1 is SGHTA and CDR2 is FQGNSA. Germline trimming cut 2 bases from V and 2 bases from J; bases unmatched to any gene: 5. This CDR3 spans 16 amino acids. The CDR3 reads CASSLLAGGTTDTQYF. The CDR3, as DNA: TGTGCCAGCAGCTTACTTGCGGGAGGGACCACAGATACGCAGTATTTT.

V and J are TRBV5-1 and TRBJ2-3, with D uncertain. This CDR3 is 15 amino acids long. From germline, CDR1 is SGHRS and CDR2 YFSETQ. Trimming removed 0 bases at V and 2 bases at J, with 10 bases between. The CDR3 is CASSLVGYSTDTQYF. The CDR3 region has the DNA TGCGCCAGCAGCTTGGTCGGGTATTCCACAGATACGCAGTATTTT.

This clonotype was counted ten times or more. The gene calls are TRBV20-1 and TRBJ2-2, with TRBD1 identical over 10 bases. Germline CDR1 and CDR2: DFQATT and SNEGSKA (reference sequence). The CDR3 is 17 residues long. Losses at the gene ends were 6 bases for V and 0 bases for J; bases not matched to a gene: 10. The DNA of the CDR3 is TGCAGTGCCCACCGTTGGGACAGGGGTCCGAACACCGGGGAGCTGTTTTTT. The encoded protein is CSAHRWDRGPNTGELFF.

This clonotype appeared many times. This chain links TRBV12-3 or TRBV12-4 with TRBJ2-1; perhaps TRBD2 as D (6 bases). Deletions cut 1 base from V and 0 bases from J, with 7 bases between. This CDR3 comprises 15 residues. CDR3 residues: CASSLERVSYNEQFF. The DNA for the CDR3 is TGTGCCAGCAGTTTAGAGCGGGTCTCCTACAATGAGCAGTTCTTC.

This clonotype was counted between two and nine times. The rearrangement links TRBV28 to TRBJ2-1, with D perhaps matching TRBD2 (7 bases). The CDR3 runs to 15 residues. Germline CDR1 and CDR2: MDHEN and SYDVKM. V was trimmed by 8 bases and J by 8 bases, leaving 22 bases between them. The CDR3 region is CASLLGGGHLHEQFF. CDR3 bases: TGTGCCAGCCTTCTAGGGGGGGGGCATCTTCATGAGCAGTTCTTC. The complete variable domain, with remaining parts taken from reference TRBV28 and TRBJ2-1, reads DVKVTQSSRYLVKRTGEKVFLECVQDMDHENMFWYRQDPGLGLRLIYFSYDVKMKEKGDIPEGYSVSREKKERFSLILESASTNQTSMYLCASLLGGGHLHEQFFGPGTRLTVL.

This clonotype was picked up a small number of times. The chain couples TRBV27 to TRBJ1-2; the D is unclear. V was shortened by 3 bases and J by 6 bases, with 11 bases between the two germline ends. Germline V gene data show CDR1 as MNHEY and CDR2 as SMNVEV (reference sequence). The CDR3 totals 13 residues. The CDR3: CASSFFRNDGYTF. The CDR3 DNA reads TGTGCCAGCAGTTTTTTTAGGAACGATGGCTACACCTTC.